These 6 T cell receptor beta chains were all obtained from the same sample, sequenced in a study of blood T cell repertoires in COVID-19. Here immunoSEQ multiplex PCR was the method, and the copy in TCRdb shows in-frame clones only, minus some. This table has approximately 280,000 clones, 85% appearing once. Material: PBMCs or T cells enriched from blood (not recorded which). The receptors come from a woman aged 45-65 years who had recovered from COVID-19.

The chain recombines TRBV7-8 with TRBJ2-6; D remains unclear. Germline V gives CDR1 SGHVS, CDR2 FQNEAQ. The CDR3 covers 18 residues. Deletions cut 8 bases from V and 2 bases from J, with 22 bases between. CDR3 sequence: CASPALGSFPAGANVLTF. The DNA for the CDR3 is TGTGCCAGCCCCGCTTTGGGCAGTTTTCCGGCTGGGGCCAACGTCCTGACTTTC.

On this clone: Other DNA sequences of this sample code for an identical CDR3. V usage is TRBV28 and J usage is TRBJ1-5, with 8 bases matching TRBD1. Trimming took 2 bases from V and 7 from J; bases not matched to a gene: 7. Germline CDR1 and CDR2: MDHEN and SYDVKM. The CDR3 consists of 15 residues. CDR3 nucleotide sequence: TGTGCCAGCAGTTTAGGACAGGGCTTTAGGCAGCCCCAGCATTTT. Translating gives CASSLGQGFRQPQHF.

The genes are TRBV19 and TRBJ1-3; 9 bases match TRBD1. The CDR3 sequence is 18 residues long. Unmatched junction bases numbered 8, after V lost 2 bases and J lost 0 bases. Germline values: CDR1 LNHDA, CDR2 SQIVND (reference sequence). The CDR3 coding sequence is TGTGCCAGTAGTATACCGGGACAGGGAGGTCTCTCTGGAAACACCATATATTTT. This codes for CASSIPGQGGLSGNTIYF.

J is TRBJ2-7 and V is TRBV27; 8 nucleotides match TRBD1. Germline V gene sequence: CDR1 MNHEY, CDR2 SMNVEV (reference sequence). The CDR3 is 14 amino acids. The junction had 5 bases not matched to a gene; V was cut back by 2 bases and J by 5 bases. Here the CDR3 DNA reads TGTGCCAGCAGTTTAGGACAGGGAATCCACGAGCAGTACTTC. Translated, it gives CASSLGQGIHEQYF.

The chain has TRBV29-1 and TRBJ2-1; TRBD2 is a possible D gene (5 bases). Looked up from germline, CDR1 is SQVTM and CDR2 is ANQGSEA. The CDR3 has 15 amino acids. The V gene lost 6 bases and the J gene lost 0 bases, with 15 bases spanning the gap. The CDR3 bases are TGCAGCGTCCTCCTGGGAGCGTCCTCCTACAATGAGCAGTTCTTC. This gives the protein CSVLLGASSYNEQFF.

The chain couples TRBV29-1 to TRBJ1-5; D not resolved. Germline V gene data show CDR1 as SQVTM and CDR2 as ANQGSEA. The CDR3 contains 13 residues. V was cut by 3 bases and J by 6 bases, with 12 bases left in between. CDR3 sequence reads: CSVDGQPGQPQHF. Here the CDR3 DNA reads TGCAGCGTTGATGGCCAGCCGGGTCAGCCCCAGCATTTT.